The 27 T cell receptor beta chains presented below share a single source sample, sequenced in a study of T-cell memory formation after mild COVID-19. TCRdb re-called the 5' RACE reads with MiXCR, one entry per CDR3 protein. The table lists roughly 110,000 distinct CDR3 sequences, over 13% of them singletons, with 39% in the top ten. The sequenced sample was PBMCs or a T cell subset sorted from them (not recorded which). The origin of the receptors is a man between 18 and 35 years old who had mild COVID-19 (a few samples of this study predate the infection). Cell type and time point are not known.

V and J are TRBV4-3 and TRBJ1-3, with 7 nucleotides matching TRBD1. The trim removed 4 bases at V and 4 bases at J, leaving 7 bases unmatched. This CDR3 region has 15 residues. The germline CDR1 and CDR2 sequences are LGHNA and YSLEER. CDR3 sequence (DNA): TGCGCCAGCAGCCCTCGACAGGGACCCGGAAACACCATATATTTT. This encodes CASSPRQGPGNTIYF.

The chain recombines TRBV12-3 or TRBV12-4 with TRBJ2-3, with TRBD2 matching over 10 bases. V was pared by 3 bases and J by 2 bases, with 2 bases of the junction left unmatched. CDR3 length: 15 amino acids. As DNA, the CDR3 is TGTGCCAGCAGTTTGCTAGCGGGGGACACAGATACGCAGTATTTT. Its protein product is CASSLLAGDTDTQYF.

The chain joins TRBV11-2 to TRBJ1-5; the D is unclear. V was clipped by 2 bases and J by 7 bases, with 15 bases between them. The CDR3 spans 15 residues. Germline lookup yields CDR1 SGHAT and CDR2 FQNNGV. CDR3 coding DNA: TGTGCCAGCAGCTTACATTTAAGGGTTGAACAGCCCCAGCATTTT. This sequence encodes CASSLHLRVEQPQHF.

This chain connects TRBV11-2 to TRBJ2-5; weak D call: TRBD1 (6 bases). The V end lost 1 base, the J end lost 5 bases, and 14 bases lay between the germline ends. CDR1 and CDR2 (germline): SGHAT, FQNNGV. This CDR3 spans 15 amino acids. The CDR3 sequence: CASSLAPRQEETQYF. CDR3 DNA sequence: TGTGCCAGCAGCTTAGCCCCTAGACAGGAGGAGACCCAGTACTTC.

This clonotype was seen only once. The rearrangement joins TRBV4-3 to TRBJ1-1; 7 bases match TRBD1. The CDR3 sequence is 13 residues long. The junction had 7 bases not matched to a gene; V was cut back by 4 bases and J by 8 bases. Germline loops: CDR1 LGHNA, CDR2 YSLEER. Here the CDR3 DNA reads TGCGCCAGCAGCCTCGACAGGGAATGGGAAGCTTTCTTT. Its protein product is CASSLDREWEAFF.

DNA for the CDR3: TGCGCCAGCAGCTTTCACCAGGGACAGGAGAGATACAATGAGCAGTTCTTC. It is translated as CASSFHQGQERYNEQFF. This chain links TRBV4-3 with TRBJ2-1, with 8 positions matching TRBD1. Germline V gene data show CDR1 as LGHNA and CDR2 as YSLEER. Unmatched junction bases numbered 13, after V lost 5 bases and J lost 4 bases. This CDR3 region has 17 residues.

In this sample, this clonotype turned up a few times. The J gene is TRBJ2-1, the V gene TRBV7-9; 7 bases map to TRBD1. The CDR3 extends over 13 amino acids. Looked up from germline, CDR1 is SEHNR and CDR2 is FQNEAQ (reference sequence). The trim removed 8 bases at V and 8 bases at J, leaving 9 bases unmatched. Written as DNA, the CDR3 is TGTGCCAGCCTACAGGGGAATCCCGATGAGCAGTTCTTC. This codes for CASLQGNPDEQFF.

There are a few counts of this clonotype. An end of the junction does not agree with germline; a read error may underlie this. CDR3: CASSQNTGYYGYTF. DNA of the CDR3: TGCGCCAGCAGCCAAAACACAGGGTACTACGGCTACACCTTC. This chain connects TRBV4-1 to TRBJ1-2, with a tentative D call TRBD1 (6 bases). This CDR3 contains 14 residues. Germline CDR1 and CDR2: MGHRA and YSYEKL.

The chain is built from TRBV29-1 and TRBJ2-2, with a weak D call TRBD2 (5 bases). Trimming took off 3 bases at V and 2 bases at J, with 7 bases between the two ends. CDR1 and CDR2 from the germline V gene are SQVTM and ANQGSEA. The CDR3 has 13 residues. In DNA form, the CDR3 reads TGCAGCGTTGACCGGGGTAACACCGGGGAGCTGTTTTTT. Its translation is CSVDRGNTGELFF.

V and J are TRBV4-1 and TRBJ2-7, with D uncertain. V lost 3 bases and J 1 base, leaving 4 bases between the germline ends. Germline loops: CDR1 MGHRA, CDR2 YSYEKL. The CDR3 consists of 12 residues. The CDR3: CASSQPSYEQYF. DNA of the CDR3: TGCGCCAGCAGCCAGCCTTCCTACGAGCAGTACTTC.

This clonotype was counted a few times. One end of the junction is discordant with germline, which a read error may explain. The rearrangement links TRBV7-9 to TRBJ2-3; D is unresolved. This CDR3 has 13 residues. The germline gives CDR1 SEHNR, CDR2 FQNEAQ (reference sequence). DNA for the CDR3: TGTGCCAGCAGCCTCCCAGGATCAGACACGCAGTATTTT. Residues: CASSLPGSDTQYF.

In its sample, this clonotype was seen a few times. The chain uses TRBV2 and TRBJ1-1; D remains unclear. Germline values: CDR1 SNHLY, CDR2 FYNNEI. There are 12 residues in the CDR3. V was pared by 4 bases and J by 2 bases, with 5 bases between. CDR3 loop: CASSVTNTEAFF. The CDR3 nucleotides read TGTGCCAGCAGTGTCACAAACACTGAAGCTTTCTTT.

The chain combines TRBV5-5 with TRBJ2-7; D gene uncertain. The CDR3 runs 14 residues. V lost 0 bases to trimming and J lost 7 bases, with 14 bases between them. Per the germline V gene, CDR1 is SGHKS and CDR2 is YYEKEE (reference sequence). The DNA of the CDR3 is TGTGCCAGCAGCTTGGAAGGGTATAGTGGGGAGCAGTACGTC. Residues: CASSLEGYSGEQYV.

The V gene is TRBV20-1, the J gene TRBJ2-1, with 7 bases lining up with TRBD2. The length of the CDR3 is 16 residues. Per the germline V gene, CDR1 is DFQATT and CDR2 is SNEGSKA (reference sequence). Germline trimming cut 2 bases from V and 7 bases from J; bases unmatched to any gene: 14. The CDR3 DNA is TGCAGTGCTAGAAATCTAGCGGTGACTACGGGGAATGAGCAGTTCTTC. This codes for CSARNLAVTTGNEQFF.

This clonotype was counted between two and nine times. This chain connects TRBV30 to TRBJ2-1; D perhaps matches TRBD2 (6 bases). Trimming removed 3 bases at V and 6 bases at J, with 9 bases between. Germline loops: CDR1 GTSNPN, CDR2 SVGIG (reference sequence). The CDR3 extends over 12 amino acids. The CDR3 protein is CAWSLLANEQFF. In nucleotides, the CDR3 is TGTGCCTGGAGCTTACTAGCCAATGAGCAGTTCTTC.

This rearrangement joins TRBV7-2 to TRBJ2-3; D is possibly TRBD1 (5 bases). The CDR3 contains 19 residues. CDR1 and CDR2 (germline): SGHTA, FQGNSA. V dropped 5 bases and J dropped 4 bases, with 28 bases sitting between them. The CDR3 nucleotides read TGTGCCAGCAGCAACCTCTGGGGCGCAGTTTTGGGCTCTTCAGATACGCAGTATTTT. It is translated as CASSNLWGAVLGSSDTQYF. The full variable domain, rest sourced from reference TRBV7-2 and TRBJ2-3, is GAGVSQSPSNKVTEKGKDVELRCDPISGHTALYWYRQSLGQGLEFLIYFQGNSAPDKSGLPSDRFSAERTGGSVSTLTIQRTQQEDSAVYLCASSNLWGAVLGSSDTQYFGPGTRLTVL.

This clonotype was recorded many times. The chain carries TRBV29-1 and TRBJ2-1; D might be TRBD1 (6 bases). Germline assignment: CDR1 SQVTM and CDR2 ANQGSEA. The CDR3 covers 11 residues. V shed 6 bases and J shed 9 bases, with 12 bases lying between them. CDR3 sequence: CSVIYRVEQFF. The CDR3 coding sequence is TGCAGCGTCATCTACAGGGTTGAGCAGTTCTTC.

This clonotype was detected only a few times. The J gene is TRBJ2-3, the V gene TRBV4-3, with 13 bases aligning to TRBD2. This CDR3 contains 15 residues. V gave up 8 bases and J gave up 2 bases; unmatched junction bases: 4. Germline values: CDR1 LGHNA, CDR2 YSLEER. CDR3 in amino acids: CASSLAGGFTDTQYF. The CDR3 coding sequence is TGCGCCAGCTCACTAGCGGGGGGGTTCACAGATACGCAGTATTTT.

This rearrangement joins TRBV7-3 to TRBJ2-1; D might be TRBD2 (6 bases). Germline V gives CDR1 SGHTA, CDR2 FQGTGA. CDR3 length equals 14 residues. Trimming took 5 bases from V and 7 from J, leaving 15 bases between them. CDR3 in amino acids: CASSREGGGNEQFF. DNA for the CDR3: TGTGCCAGCAGCCGCGAGGGTGGGGGGAATGAGCAGTTCTTC.

This clonotype was observed a few times. The V gene is TRBV20-1, the J gene TRBJ1-6; 7 bases align to TRBD1. This CDR3 is 13 amino acids long. V lost 3 bases, J lost 7 bases, and 3 bases stayed unmatched. From germline, CDR1 is DFQATT and CDR2 SNEGSKA (reference sequence). CDR3: CSARGTENSPLHF. CDR3 bases: TGCAGTGCTAGGGGGACAGAGAATTCACCCCTCCACTTT.

The V and J genes are TRBV6-2 or TRBV6-3 and TRBJ1-1, with D perhaps matching TRBD1 (5 bases). Germline-derived CDR1 and CDR2 are MNHEY and SVGEGT. Deletions cut 2 bases from V and 6 bases from J, with 7 bases between. CDR3 length: 12 residues. CDR3 sequence: CASSYRGSEAFF. DNA for the CDR3: TGTGCCAGCAGTTACCGGGGCTCTGAAGCTTTCTTT.

This clonotype was counted a few times. Without the conserved terminal phenylalanine or tryptophan, this CDR3 likely stems from a read error. Because the CDR3's place on the DNA is in doubt, the DNA is left out and the CDR3 is given as listed by TCRdb. V gene TRBV21-1 combines with J gene TRBJ2-7; TRBD2 is taken as the D call from the table, unchecked against the DNA. TRBV21-1 represents a pseudogene. From its first to its last residue, the CDR3 has 11 amino acids. This CDR3 is CASSRRAHQIL.

The chain combines TRBV11-1 with TRBJ2-5, with unresolved D. The germline V gene encodes CDR1 SGHAT and CDR2 FQDESV (reference sequence). CDR3 length: 12 amino acids. Trimming took 7 bases from V and 2 from J, leaving 8 bases between them. The CDR3, as DNA: TGTGCCAGCACACCGACGCAAGAGACCCAGTACTTC. The encoded protein is CASTPTQETQYF.

This clonotype was picked up a small number of times. The CDR3 protein is CASSQEGGNTEAFF. The CDR3 bases are TGCGCCAGCAGCCAAGAGGGGGGGAACACTGAAGCTTTCTTT. The chain combines TRBV4-1 with TRBJ1-1, with D tentatively TRBD1 (5 bases). The germline V and J ends were trimmed by 0 bases and 1 base, with 6 bases remaining between them. The length of the CDR3 is 14 residues. Germline V gene lookup returns CDR1 MGHRA and CDR2 YSYEKL.

The chain is built from TRBV29-1 and TRBJ1-2; 8 nucleotides line up with TRBD1. V gave up 6 bases and J gave up 8 bases; unmatched junction bases: 5. There are 11 residues in the CDR3. Looked up from germline, CDR1 is SQVTM and CDR2 is ANQGSEA. CDR3 sequence (DNA): TGCAGCGTGAGGACAGGGCGCGGCTACACCTTC. Its protein is CSVRTGRGYTF.

This clonotype was observed a handful of times. The genes are TRBV9 and TRBJ2-1; 12 bases align to TRBD2. Germline CDR1 is SGDLS and CDR2 is YYNGEE. This CDR3 region has 15 residues. J lost 10 bases, V lost 4 bases, and 9 bases had no gene match. This CDR3 is CASSLLAGGRREQFF. CDR3 bases: TGTGCCAGCAGCCTTCTAGCGGGGGGGCGGAGGGAGCAGTTCTTC.

The chain carries TRBV5-6 and TRBJ2-3; 8 bases map to TRBD1. Germline assignment: CDR1 SGHDT and CDR2 YYEEEE. The CDR3 totals 17 residues. With 4 bases clipped from V and 3 bases from J, the junction kept 13 bases outside the gene matches. The DNA for the CDR3 is TGTGCCAGCAGCCAAAGGAAGGACAGGGCTGGGACAGATACGCAGTATTTT. As protein: CASSQRKDRAGTDTQYF.